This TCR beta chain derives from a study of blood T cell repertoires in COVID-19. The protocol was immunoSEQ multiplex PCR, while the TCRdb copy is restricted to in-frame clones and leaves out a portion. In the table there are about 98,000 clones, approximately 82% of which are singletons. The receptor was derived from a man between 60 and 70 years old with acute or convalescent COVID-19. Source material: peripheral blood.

The CDR3, as DNA: TGCGCCAGCAGTGAGTTTAGGGCACTGGAAGGGGATTTGGAAGAGCAGTACTTC. Amino acid sequence: CASSEFRALEGDLEEQYF. The chain has TRBV10-1 and TRBJ2-7; D perhaps matches TRBD1 (5 bases). This CDR3 has 18 residues. Germline CDR1 WNHNN, CDR2 SYGVQD (reference sequence). V lost 1 base, J lost 7 bases, and 26 bases lay in between.